This T cell receptor (beta chain) was recovered during a study of radiotherapy plus CTLA-4 blockade in lung cancer. The CDR3 is 19 residues long. V lost 4 bases and J 0 bases, leaving 21 bases between the germline ends. Germline V gene lookup returns CDR1 SEHNR and CDR2 FQNEAQ (reference sequence). This clone was counted a single time. Clones were sequenced by immunoSEQ multiplex PCR, and TCRdb holds only the in-frame ones, with some missing. The sample shows about 19,000 clones, more than 75% of them seen only once. The V call is TRBV7-9, the J call TRBJ1-4; maybe TRBD1 (6 bases). The clonotype comes from a human donor with non-small cell lung cancer whose response to radiotherapy plus ipilimumab could not be evaluated. Sequences were derived from peripheral blood, sampled from a patient treated with radiotherapy plus ipilimumab. The CDR3 nucleotides read TGTGCCAGCAGCTCGTGGACAGCAGTAGGGCGGACAACTAATGAAAAACTGTTTTTT. Translating gives CASSSWTAVGRTTNEKLFF.